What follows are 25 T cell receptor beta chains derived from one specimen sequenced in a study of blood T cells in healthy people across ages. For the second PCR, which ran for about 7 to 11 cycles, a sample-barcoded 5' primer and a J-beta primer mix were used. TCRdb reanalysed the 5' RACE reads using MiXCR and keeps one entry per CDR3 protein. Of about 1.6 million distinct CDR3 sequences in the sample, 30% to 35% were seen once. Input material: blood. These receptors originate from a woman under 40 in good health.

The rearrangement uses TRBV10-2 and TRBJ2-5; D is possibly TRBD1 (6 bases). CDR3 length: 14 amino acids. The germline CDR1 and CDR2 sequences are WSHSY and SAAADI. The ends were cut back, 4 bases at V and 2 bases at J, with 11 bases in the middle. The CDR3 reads CASSVRTEQETQYF. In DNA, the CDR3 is TGCGCCAGCAGTGTAAGGACAGAGCAAGAGACCCAGTACTTC.

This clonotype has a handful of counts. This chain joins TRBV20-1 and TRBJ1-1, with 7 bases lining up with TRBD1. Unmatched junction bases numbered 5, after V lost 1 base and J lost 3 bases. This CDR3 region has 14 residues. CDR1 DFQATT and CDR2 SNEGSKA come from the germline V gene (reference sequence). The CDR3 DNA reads TGCAGTGCTAGAGTCCCGCAGGGGGACACTGAAGCTTTCTTT. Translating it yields CSARVPQGDTEAFF.

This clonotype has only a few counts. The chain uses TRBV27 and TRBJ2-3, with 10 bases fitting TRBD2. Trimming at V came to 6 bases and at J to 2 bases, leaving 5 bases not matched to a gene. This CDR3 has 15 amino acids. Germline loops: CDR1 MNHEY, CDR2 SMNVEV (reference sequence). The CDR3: CASSLTSGFTDTQYF. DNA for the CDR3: TGTGCCAGCAGCTTGACTAGCGGGTTCACAGATACGCAGTATTTT.

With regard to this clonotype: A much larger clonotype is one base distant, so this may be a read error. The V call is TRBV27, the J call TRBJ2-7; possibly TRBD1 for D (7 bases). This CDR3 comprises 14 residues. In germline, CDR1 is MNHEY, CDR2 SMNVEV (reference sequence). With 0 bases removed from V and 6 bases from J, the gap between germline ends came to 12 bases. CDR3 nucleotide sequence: TGTGCCAGCAGTTTATCGGGACAGCGGGCCGAGCAGTACTTC. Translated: CASSLSGQRAEQYF.

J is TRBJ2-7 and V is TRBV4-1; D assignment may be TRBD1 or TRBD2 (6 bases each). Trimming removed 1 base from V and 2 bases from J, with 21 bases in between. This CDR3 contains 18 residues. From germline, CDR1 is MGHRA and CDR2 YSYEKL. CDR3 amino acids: CASSQGVRGRGHTYEQYF. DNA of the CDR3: TGCGCCAGCAGCCAAGGTGTAAGGGGACGGGGGCACACCTACGAGCAGTACTTC.

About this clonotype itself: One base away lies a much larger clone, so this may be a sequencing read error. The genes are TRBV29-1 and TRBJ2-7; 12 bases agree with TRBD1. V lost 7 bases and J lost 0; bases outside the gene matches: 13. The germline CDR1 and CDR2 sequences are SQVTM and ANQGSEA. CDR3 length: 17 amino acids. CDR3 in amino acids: CSAGTGGLLPDSYEQYF. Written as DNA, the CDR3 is TGCAGCGCTGGGACAGGGGGCCTACTACCGGACTCCTACGAGCAGTACTTC.

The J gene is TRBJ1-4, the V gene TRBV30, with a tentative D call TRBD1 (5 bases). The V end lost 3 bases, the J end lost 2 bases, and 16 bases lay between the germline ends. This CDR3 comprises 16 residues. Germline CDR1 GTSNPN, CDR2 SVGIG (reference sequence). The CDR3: CAWRRGGSRTNEKLFF. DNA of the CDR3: TGTGCCTGGAGGCGGGGGGGAAGTCGGACTAATGAAAAACTGTTTTTT.

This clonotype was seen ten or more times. CDR3 DNA: TGTGCCAGCAGCCTCACCGGGGCGGTCACAGATACGCAGTATTTT. It translates to CASSLTGAVTDTQYF. J is TRBJ2-3 and V is TRBV7-7, with D perhaps given as TRBD1 or TRBD2 (5 bases each). Trimming shortened V by 5 bases and J by 2 bases, and 14 bases separated the two germline ends. The CDR3 runs to 15 residues. Germline V gene sequence: CDR1 SSHAT, CDR2 FNYEAQ (reference sequence).

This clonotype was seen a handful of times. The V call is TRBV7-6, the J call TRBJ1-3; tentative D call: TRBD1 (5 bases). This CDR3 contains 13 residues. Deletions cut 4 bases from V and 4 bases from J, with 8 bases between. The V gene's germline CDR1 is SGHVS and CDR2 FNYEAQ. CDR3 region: CASSSRAGNTIYF. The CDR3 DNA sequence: TGTGCCAGCAGCTCCAGGGCCGGAAACACCATATATTTT.

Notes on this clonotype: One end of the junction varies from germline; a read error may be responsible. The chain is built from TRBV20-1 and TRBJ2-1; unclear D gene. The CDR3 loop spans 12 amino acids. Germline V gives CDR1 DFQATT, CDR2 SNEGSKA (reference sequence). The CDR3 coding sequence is TGCAGGGCTAGTAGAGCCAACAATGAGCAGTTCTTC. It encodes CRASRANNEQFF.

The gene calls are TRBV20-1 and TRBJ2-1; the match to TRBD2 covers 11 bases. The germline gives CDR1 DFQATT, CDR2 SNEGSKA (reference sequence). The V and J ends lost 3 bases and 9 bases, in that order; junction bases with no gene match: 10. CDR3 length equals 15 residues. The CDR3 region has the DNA TGCAGTGCTAGGGTTAGCGGGAGGGCCTTCGTTGAGCAGTTCTTC. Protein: CSARVSGRAFVEQFF.

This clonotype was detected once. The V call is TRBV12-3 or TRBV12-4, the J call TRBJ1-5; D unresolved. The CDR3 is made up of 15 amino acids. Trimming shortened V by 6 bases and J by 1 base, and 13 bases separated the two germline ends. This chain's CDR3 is CASSDGRLSNQPQHF. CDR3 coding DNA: TGTGCCAGCAGCGACGGACGGTTAAGCAATCAGCCCCAGCATTTT.

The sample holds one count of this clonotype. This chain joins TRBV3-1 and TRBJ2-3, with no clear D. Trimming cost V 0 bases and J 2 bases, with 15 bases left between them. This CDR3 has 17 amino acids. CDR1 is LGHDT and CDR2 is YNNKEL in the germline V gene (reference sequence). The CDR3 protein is CASSQDISTLHTDTQYF. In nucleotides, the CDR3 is TGTGCCAGCAGCCAAGATATCTCGACACTTCACACAGATACGCAGTATTTT.

The CDR3 bases are TGCGCCAGCAGCTCCCCCGGGACGGACTACAATGAGCAGTTCTTC. This gives the protein CASSSPGTDYNEQFF. This chain links TRBV5-1 with TRBJ2-1; D may match TRBD1 or TRBD2 (5 bases each). Germline V gene sequence: CDR1 SGHRS, CDR2 YFSETQ. V lost 3 bases, J lost 3 bases, and 13 bases lay in between. The CDR3 has 15 residues. The variable domain in full, with the rest retrieved from reference TRBV5-1 and TRBJ2-1, is KAGVTQTPRYLIKTRGQQVTLSCSPISGHRSVSWYQQTPGQGLQFLFEYFSETQRNKGNFPGRFSGRQFSNSRSEMNVSTLELGDSALYLCASSSPGTDYNEQFFGPGTRLTVL.

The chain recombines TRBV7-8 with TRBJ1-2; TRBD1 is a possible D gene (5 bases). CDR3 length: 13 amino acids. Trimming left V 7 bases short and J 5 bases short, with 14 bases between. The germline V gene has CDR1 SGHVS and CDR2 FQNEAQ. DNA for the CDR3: TGTGCCAGCACCTCGGCAGGGCTTTATGGCTACACCTTC. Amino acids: CASTSAGLYGYTF.

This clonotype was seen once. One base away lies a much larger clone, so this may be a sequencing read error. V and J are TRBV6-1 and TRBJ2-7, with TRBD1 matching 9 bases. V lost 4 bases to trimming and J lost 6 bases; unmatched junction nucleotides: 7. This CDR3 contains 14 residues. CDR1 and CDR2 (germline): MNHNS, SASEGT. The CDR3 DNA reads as TGTGCCAGCAGTGGAACGGGACAGGGACGCGAGCAGTACTTC. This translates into CASSGTGQGREQYF.

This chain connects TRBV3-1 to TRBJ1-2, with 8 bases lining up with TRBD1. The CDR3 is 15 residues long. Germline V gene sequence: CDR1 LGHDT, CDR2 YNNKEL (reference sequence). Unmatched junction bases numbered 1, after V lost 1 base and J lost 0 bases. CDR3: CASSQAGGPNYGYTF. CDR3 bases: TGTGCCAGCAGCCAAGCAGGGGGCCCTAACTATGGCTACACCTTC.

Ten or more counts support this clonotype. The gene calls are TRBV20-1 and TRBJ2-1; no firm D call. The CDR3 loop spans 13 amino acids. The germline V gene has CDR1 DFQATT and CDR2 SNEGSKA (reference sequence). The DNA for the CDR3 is TGCAGCTCAATCCCTAGCTCCTACAATGAGCAGTTCTTC. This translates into CSSIPSSYNEQFF.

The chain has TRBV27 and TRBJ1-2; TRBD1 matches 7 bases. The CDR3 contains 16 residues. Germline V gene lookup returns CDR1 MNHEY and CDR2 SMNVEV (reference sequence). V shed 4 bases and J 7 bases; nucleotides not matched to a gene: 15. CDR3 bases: TGTGCCAGCAGTTACCGCCCGGACAGGAACTTGTTTGGCTACACCTTC. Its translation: CASSYRPDRNLFGYTF.

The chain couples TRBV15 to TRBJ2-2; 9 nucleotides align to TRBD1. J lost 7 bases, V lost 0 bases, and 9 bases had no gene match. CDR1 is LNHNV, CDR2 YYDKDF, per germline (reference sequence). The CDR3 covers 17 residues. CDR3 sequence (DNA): TGTGCCACCAGCAGAGATTCCGGACAGGGGCGGAACGGGGAGCTGTTTTTT. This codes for CATSRDSGQGRNGELFF. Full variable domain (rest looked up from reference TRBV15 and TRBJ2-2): DAMVIQNPRYQVTQFGKPVTLSCSQTLNHNVMYWYQQKSSQAPKLLFHYYDKDFNNEADTPDNFQSRRPNTSFCFLDIRSPGLGDTAMYLCATSRDSGQGRNGELFFGEGSRLTVL.

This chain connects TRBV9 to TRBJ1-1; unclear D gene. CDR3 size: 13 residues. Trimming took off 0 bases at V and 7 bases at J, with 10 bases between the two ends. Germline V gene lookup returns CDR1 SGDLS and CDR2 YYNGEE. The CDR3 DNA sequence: TGTGCCAGCAGCGTAGATACAGAAATTGAAGCTTTCTTT. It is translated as CASSVDTEIEAFF.

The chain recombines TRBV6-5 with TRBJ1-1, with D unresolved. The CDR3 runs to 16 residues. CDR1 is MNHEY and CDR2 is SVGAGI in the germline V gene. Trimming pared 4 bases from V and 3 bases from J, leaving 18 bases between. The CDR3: CASSLSGVEGYTEAFF. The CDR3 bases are TGTGCCAGCAGTTTAAGCGGGGTAGAGGGTTACACTGAAGCTTTCTTT.

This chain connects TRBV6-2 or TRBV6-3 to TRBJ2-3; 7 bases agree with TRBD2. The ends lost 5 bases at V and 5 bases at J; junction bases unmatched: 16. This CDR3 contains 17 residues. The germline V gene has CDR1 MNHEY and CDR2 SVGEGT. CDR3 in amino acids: CASSLWEGPSRGDTQYF. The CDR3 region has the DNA TGTGCCAGCAGTCTCTGGGAGGGCCCCTCACGTGGAGATACGCAGTATTTT.

In DNA form, the CDR3 reads TGTGCCAGCAGACCCCGAACAGGGGTAGGGGGCTATGGCTACACCTTC. It encodes CASRPRTGVGGYGYTF. The rearrangement joins TRBV28 to TRBJ1-2; 7 bases align to TRBD1. Germline loops: CDR1 MDHEN, CDR2 SYDVKM. J gave up 4 bases and V 6 bases, and 14 bases lay outside the gene matches. This CDR3 is 16 amino acids long.

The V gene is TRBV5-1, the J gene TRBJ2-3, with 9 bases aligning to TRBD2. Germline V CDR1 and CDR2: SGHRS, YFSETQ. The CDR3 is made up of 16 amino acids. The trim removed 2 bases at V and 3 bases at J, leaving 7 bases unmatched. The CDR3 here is CASSFQGGLATDTQYF. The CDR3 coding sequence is TGCGCCAGCAGCTTCCAAGGGGGACTAGCAACAGATACGCAGTATTTT.